The 15 T cell receptor beta chains given below trace back to one sample, sequenced in a study of T cells in Graves' hyperthyroidism and ophthalmopathy. Amplified regions were TCR beta CDR3 sequences from RNA transcripts. HTBI primers were used for first-round RT-PCR of the TCR CDR3. TCRdb used MiXCR to reprocess the multiplex PCR reads, holding one entry per CDR3 protein. The sample holds roughly 180,000 distinct CDR3 sequences, just under 9.5% seen once. The material sequenced was blood. The receptors derive from a woman aged 18-29 years with Graves' hyperthyroidism that later progressed to Graves' ophthalmopathy.

This clonotype was observed at least ten times. CDR3 protein: CASSEMGLGSEQFF. CDR3 coding DNA: TGTGCCAGCAGTGAGATGGGACTAGGATCTGAGCAGTTCTTC. The chain employs TRBV2 and TRBJ2-1; 8 bases fit TRBD2. This CDR3 has 14 amino acids. V was clipped by 3 bases and J by 9 bases; unmatched bases: 7. From germline, CDR1 is SNHLY and CDR2 FYNNEI.

This clonotype was seen ten or more times. The chain uses TRBV6-1 and TRBJ1-1; D possibly corresponds to TRBD1 (6 bases). The CDR3 has 12 amino acids. Germline CDR1 is MNHNS and CDR2 is SASEGT. V was cut by 5 bases and J by 11 bases, with 15 bases left in between. DNA for the CDR3: TGTGCCAGCAGTAGGGCAGGGGCAAGGGCTTTCTTT. This sequence encodes CASSRAGARAFF.

This clonotype was seen repeatedly, ten times or more. The J gene is TRBJ2-3, the V gene TRBV20-1; 7 positions match TRBD2. The CDR3 is 16 residues long. Germline V lookup: CDR1 DFQATT, CDR2 SNEGSKA (reference sequence). V lost 6 bases, J lost 0 bases, and 12 bases stayed unmatched. The CDR3 here is CSAPPVTSVSTDTQYF. CDR3 nucleotides: TGCAGTGCCCCCCCTGTAACTAGCGTTAGCACAGATACGCAGTATTTT.

This clonotype has just a few counts. The chain links TRBV5-5 to TRBJ2-2, with TRBD2 matching 8 bases. The CDR3 sequence is 16 residues long. Trimming took 0 bases from V and 6 from J; bases not matched to a gene: 7. Germline-derived CDR1 and CDR2 are SGHKS and YYEKEE (reference sequence). The CDR3 coding sequence is TGTGCCAGCAGCTTGGTACTAGCGGCGGGCTCCGGGGAGCTGTTTTTT. Its translation is CASSLVLAAGSGELFF.

This clonotype was seen at least ten times. The rearrangement links TRBV14 to TRBJ1-2, with a weak D call TRBD1 (5 bases). The CDR3 is 16 amino acids. Germline V gene data show CDR1 as SGHDN and CDR2 as FVKESK. V was cut by 4 bases and J by 2 bases, with 17 bases left in between. This CDR3 reads CASSLLGQGSNYGYTF. The CDR3 coding sequence is TGTGCCAGCAGCCTCCTCGGACAAGGATCCAACTATGGCTACACCTTC.

At least ten counts were recorded for this clonotype. The chain couples TRBV3-1 to TRBJ2-1; D remains ambiguous. The V gene lost 3 bases and the J gene lost 2 bases, with 5 bases spanning the gap. The CDR3 is 13 amino acids. CDR1 and CDR2 (germline): LGHDT, YNNKEL (reference sequence). The CDR3 here is CASSQGTYNEQFF. The CDR3 bases are TGTGCCAGCAGCCAGGGTACCTACAATGAGCAGTTCTTC.

This clonotype was detected many times. CDR3 region: CATSDPGHNEQFF. The CDR3 DNA reads TGTGCCACCAGTGACCCCGGTCACAATGAGCAGTTCTTC. This chain connects TRBV24-1 to TRBJ2-1; no firm D call. CDR1 is KGHDR and CDR2 is SFDVKD in the germline V gene. V was clipped by 4 bases and J by 5 bases, with 8 bases between them. This CDR3 has 13 residues.

This clonotype was seen only a few times. The chain couples TRBV4-2 to TRBJ2-5; 7 bases map to TRBD2. The ends lost 1 base at V and 4 bases at J; junction bases unmatched: 9. Looked up from germline, CDR1 is LGHNA and CDR2 is YNFKEQ. CDR3 length: 16 amino acids. CDR3 region: CASSQVLTGGTETQYF. The CDR3 nucleotides read TGTGCCAGCAGCCAAGTCTTAACGGGGGGTACAGAGACCCAGTACTTC.

This clonotype was seen repeatedly, ten times or more. The chain uses TRBV27 and TRBJ1-6; 10 bases line up with TRBD1. This CDR3 region has 14 residues. The junction had 4 bases not matched to a gene; V was cut back by 6 bases and J by 8 bases. Germline V gene sequence: CDR1 MNHEY, CDR2 SMNVEV (reference sequence). In nucleotides, the CDR3 is TGTGCCAGCAGGGAGGGGACAGGGGATTCACCCCTCCACTTT. It specifies CASREGTGDSPLHF.

CDR3 sequence reads: CAWSSGGELFF. The DNA of the CDR3 is TGTGCCTGGAGTTCCGGCGGGGAGCTGTTTTTT. The chain combines TRBV30 with TRBJ2-2; D call uncertain. The ends were cut back, 2 bases at V and 7 bases at J, with 5 bases in the middle. CDR3 length: 11 residues. Germline CDR1 and CDR2: GTSNPN and SVGIG (reference sequence). The full variable domain, with the rest looked up from reference TRBV30 and TRBJ2-2, is SQTIHQWPATLVQPVGSPLSLECTVEGTSNPNLYWYRQAAGRGLQLLFYSVGIGQISSEVPQNLSASRPQDRQFILSSKKLLLSDSGFYLCAWSSGGELFFGEGSRLTVL.

This clonotype came up many times. V and J are TRBV20-1 and TRBJ2-2, with 12 bases identical to TRBD2. This CDR3 region has 16 residues. Germline CDR1 DFQATT, CDR2 SNEGSKA (reference sequence). V shed 0 bases and J 6 bases; nucleotides not matched to a gene: 5. The CDR3, as DNA: TGCAGTGCTAGAGATCGTCTAGCGGGGGGGCCCGGGGAGCTGTTTTTT. It translates to CSARDRLAGGPGELFF.

The sample holds many counts of this clonotype. The J gene is TRBJ2-5, the V gene TRBV6-1, with a possible D match to TRBD1 (6 bases). V shed 8 bases and J shed 6 bases, with 22 bases lying between them. The CDR3 is made up of 15 amino acids. CDR1 and CDR2 (germline): MNHNS, SASEGT. In DNA form, the CDR3 reads TGTGCCAGCGACTCCCTCAGGGGTGGCGTGAAGACCCAGTACTTC. It is translated as CASDSLRGGVKTQYF.

The chain has TRBV19 and TRBJ2-1; 10 bases are shared with TRBD1. Looked up from germline, CDR1 is LNHDA and CDR2 is SQIVND (reference sequence). The CDR3 is 13 residues long. The V segment lost 5 bases and the J segment 12 bases; nucleotides outside the gene matches: 7. The CDR3 reads CASSPTGGNGQFF. The CDR3, as DNA: TGTGCCAGTAGTCCGACAGGGGGCAACGGGCAGTTCTTC.

This clonotype was counted at least ten times. This sequence joins TRBV13 and TRBJ2-5; D unclear. CDR1 is PRHDT and CDR2 is FYEKMQ in the germline V gene (reference sequence). CDR3 length equals 14 residues. Trimming shortened V by 6 bases and J by 4 bases, and 15 bases separated the two germline ends. CDR3 coding DNA: TGTGCCAGCAGTTCCTCCCGGGCTAGAGAGACCCAGTACTTC. Protein product: CASSSSRARETQYF.

This sequence joins TRBV5-5 and TRBJ2-7; unclear D gene. Between the trimmed V and J ends, which lost 1 base and 1 base, there was a span of 9 bases. The CDR3 is 14 residues long. Per the germline V gene, CDR1 is SGHKS and CDR2 is YYEKEE (reference sequence). The chain's CDR3 is CASSLTDRSYEQYF. The DNA for the CDR3 is TGTGCCAGCAGCTTGACTGATAGATCCTACGAGCAGTACTTC.